This passage covers 5 T cell receptor beta chains from one sample sequenced in a study of CD8 T cells in Susac syndrome. RNA totalling about 0.45 to 1 ug underwent reverse transcription with random hexamers. From the immunoSEQ multiplex PCR reads, TCRdb called clonotypes with MiXCR, one entry per CDR3 protein. The table has some 120,000 distinct CDR3 sequences, around 94% seen once. Material: CD8+ T cells from PBMCs. The receptor set was obtained from a human donor with Susac syndrome.

The rearrangement links TRBV5-1 to TRBJ2-1; 15 bases line up with TRBD2. The CDR3 has 13 amino acids. With V trimmed by 7 bases and J by 7 bases, 0 bases remained unmatched. CDR1 SGHRS and CDR2 YFSETQ come from the germline V gene. This CDR3 is CASGTSGGNEQFF. For the CDR3, the DNA is TGCGCCAGCGGGACTAGCGGGGGGAATGAGCAGTTCTTC.

The V call is TRBV12-3 or TRBV12-4, the J call TRBJ2-2, with a weak D call TRBD2 (5 bases). This CDR3 contains 15 residues. Trimming cost V 6 bases and J 2 bases, with 13 bases left between them. The chain's CDR3 is CASSDRRSNTGELFF. The CDR3 bases are TGTGCCAGCAGCGATAGGAGGTCCAACACCGGGGAGCTGTTTTTT.

The chain links TRBV27 to TRBJ2-1, with 9 bases that match TRBD2. The junction had 5 bases not matched to a gene; V was cut back by 0 bases and J by 2 bases. The length of the CDR3 is 17 residues. Germline CDR1 is MNHEY and CDR2 is SMNVEV (reference sequence). CDR3: CASSLSVAGAPYNEQFF. The CDR3, as DNA: TGTGCCAGCAGTTTATCCGTAGCGGGAGCACCCTACAATGAGCAGTTCTTC.

This sequence joins TRBV3-1 and TRBJ2-7, with D tentatively TRBD2 (6 bases). Germline V gene data show CDR1 as LGHDT and CDR2 as YNNKEL (reference sequence). Trimming shortened V by 3 bases and J by 1 base, and 10 bases separated the two germline ends. The CDR3 is made up of 14 amino acids. This chain's CDR3 is CASSHWGTSYEQYF. The CDR3 DNA reads as TGTGCCAGCAGCCATTGGGGGACTTCCTACGAGCAGTACTTC.

The chain joins TRBV20-1 to TRBJ2-1, with 7 bases fitting TRBD2. J was trimmed by 5 bases and V by 0 bases; bases with no gene match: 4. The V gene's germline CDR1 is DFQATT and CDR2 SNEGSKA (reference sequence). The CDR3 has 14 amino acids. The CDR3, as DNA: TGCAGTGCTAGAGATTATGGGAGGGACAATGAGCAGTTCTTC. Translated: CSARDYGRDNEQFF.